The rows below give T cell receptor beta chains drawn from one sample of a study of blood T cell repertoires in COVID-19. The method was immunoSEQ multiplex PCR; TCRdb's version includes in-frame clones alone and lacks a portion of them. The repertoire includes around 220,000 clones, approximately 78% of them detected once, and less than 9.5% sits in the top ten. Input material: peripheral blood. Receptor source: an elderly woman with COVID-19, enrolled during active disease. Each CDR3 is given with its conserved first and last residue. Fields, in order: D gene, V gene, clone size, J gene, CDR3 length, CDR3 protein, CDR3 DNA. A D gene is named only where the DNA matches it firmly. Expanded clones are given a class, and other clones once, few, many or no size at all.

>NA|TRBV4-1|few|TRBJ1-1|15
CASSHITGPDTEAFF
TGCGCCAGCAGCCACATTACAGGGCCGGACACTGAAGCTTTCTTT
>NA|TRBV5-1|few|TRBJ2-2|16
CASSPPGLSNTGELFF
TGCGCCAGCAGCCCCCCTGGCCTTTCGAACACCGGGGAGCTGTTTTTT
>NA|TRBV4-1|NA|TRBJ2-3|15
CASSQDGGGADTQYF
TGCGCCAGCAGCCAAGATGGAGGGGGGGCAGATACGCAGTATTTT
>NA|TRBV19|NA|TRBJ1-2|13
CASSVSLPYGYTF
TGTGCCAGTAGCGTCAGTCTCCCCTATGGCTACACCTTC
>TRBD2|TRBV5-4|NA|TRBJ2-7|15
CASSPQGRGSYEQYF
TGTGCCAGCAGCCCACAAGGGAGGGGCTCCTACGAGCAGTACTTC
>TRBD2|TRBV6-5|NA|TRBJ2-7|14
CASMRSGGTYEQYF
TGTGCCAGCATGAGGAGCGGGGGAACCTACGAGCAGTACTTC
>NA|TRBV19|NA|TRBJ1-4|12
CASRHEGEKLFF
TGTGCCAGTAGACATGAGGGTGAAAAACTGTTTTTT
>NA|TRBV7-2|NA|TRBJ2-2|15
CASSLVAINTGELFF
TGTGCCAGCAGCTTGGTAGCGATAAACACCGGGGAGCTGTTTTTT
>NA|TRBV6-5|NA|TRBJ2-1|14
CASSYSRSTVPPFF
TGTGCCAGCAGTTACTCCCGGTCTACGGTCCCCCCGTTCTTC
>NA|TRBV6-5|NA|TRBJ1-5|15
CATRPQGTSNQPQHF
TGTGCCACCCGTCCCCAGGGGACGAGCAATCAGCCCCAGCATTTT
>TRBD2|TRBV5-1|NA|TRBJ2-3|14
CASSPGLYTDTQYF
TGCGCCAGCAGCCCGGGACTATACACAGATACGCAGTATTTT
>NA|TRBV30|NA|TRBJ1-5|13
CAWRLGQNQPQHF
TGTGCCTGGAGGCTAGGACAGAATCAGCCCCAGCATTTT
>NA|TRBV19|few|TRBJ1-5|15
CASSIVAGVNQPQHF
TGTGCCAGTAGTATCGTCGCAGGGGTTAATCAGCCCCAGCATTTT
>TRBD1|TRBV5-1|NA|TRBJ2-2|15
CASSLTGGKTGELFF
TGCGCCAGCAGCTTGACAGGGGGAAAAACCGGGGAGCTGTTTTTT
>TRBD1|TRBV7-9|NA|TRBJ2-7|15
CASSQQGLGSYEQYF
TGTGCCAGCAGCCAACAGGGGCTAGGGTCCTACGAGCAGTACTTC
>TRBD1|TRBV12-5|NA|TRBJ1-4|18
CASGYLKIRQGSNEKLFF
TGTGCTAGTGGTTACCTGAAGATCCGACAGGGATCTAATGAAAAACTGTTTTTT
>TRBD1|TRBV5-1|NA|TRBJ1-1|13
CASSHTGGTEAFF
TGCGCCAGCAGTCACACAGGGGGTACTGAAGCTTTCTTT
>TRBD1|TRBV7-3|NA|TRBJ2-2|14
CASSYGTGGGELFF
TGTGCCAGCAGCTACGGGACAGGAGGCGGGGAGCTGTTTTTT
>NA|TRBV6-5|NA|TRBJ1-2|14
CASSYSGGSYGYTF
TGTGCCAGCAGTTACTCGGGGGGAAGCTATGGCTACACCTTC
>TRBD2|TRBV3-1/TRBV3-2|NA|TRBJ2-2|17
CASSQGPAGLNTGELFF
TGTGCCAGCAGCCAAGGTCCAGCGGGGTTAAACACCGGGGAGCTGTTTTTT
>TRBD2|TRBV4-1|NA|TRBJ2-7|17
CASSHEHGLAGAYEQYF
TGCGCCAGCAGCCATGAACACGGACTAGCGGGGGCCTACGAGCAGTACTTC
>TRBD2|TRBV28|NA|TRBJ2-7|15
CASSFISGSSYEQYF
TGTGCCAGCAGTTTTATTAGCGGGAGCTCCTACGAGCAGTACTTC
>TRBD2|TRBV7-2|NA|TRBJ2-1|15
CASSSGLAGGNEQFF
TGTGCCAGCAGCTCGGGACTAGCGGGAGGTAATGAGCAGTTCTTC
>TRBD1|TRBV2|NA|TRBJ2-5|18
CASSGPRETGGSQETQYF
TGTGCCAGCAGTGGCCCTAGGGAGACAGGGGGTTCTCAAGAGACCCAGTACTTC
>TRBD1|TRBV28|NA|TRBJ2-7|15
CASSLLRGLPYEQYF
TGTGCCAGCAGTTTACTCAGGGGGCTACCCTACGAGCAGTACTTC
>NA|TRBV12-3/TRBV12-4|NA|TRBJ1-1|12
CASSLARGLTFF
TGTGCCAGCAGCCTGGCAAGGGGTTTGACTTTCTTT
>NA|TRBV10-3|NA|TRBJ1-5|13
CAIRRQENQPQHF
TGTGCCATCAGGAGACAGGAGAATCAGCCCCAGCATTTT
>NA|TRBV30|NA|TRBJ2-1|14
CACPDLSSYNEQFF
TGTGCCTGCCCGGACTTAAGCTCCTACAATGAGCAGTTCTTC
>TRBD1|TRBV5-4|NA|TRBJ1-1|14
CATRTGNMNTEAFF
TGTGCCACCCGGACAGGCAACATGAACACTGAAGCTTTCTTT
>NA|TRBV30|NA|TRBJ1-2|15
CAWKTRQGINYGYTF
TGTGCCTGGAAGACGAGGCAGGGAATAAACTATGGCTACACCTTC
>NA|TRBV6-6|NA|TRBJ1-2|11
CASTGSLGYTF
TGTGCCAGCACGGGGTCTCTTGGCTACACCTTC
>TRBD2|TRBV18|NA|TRBJ2-3|16
CASSPLGGTSTDTQYF
TGTGCCAGCTCACCACTCGGGGGGACTAGCACAGATACGCAGTATTTT